This T cell receptor (beta chain) was documented in a study of early stage breast cancer tumors. Each sample had two DNA replicates, roughly 0.5 ug blood or around 1.5 ug tissue. Method: immunoSEQ multiplex PCR; TCRdb's copy keeps in-frame clones and lacks some. The profile shows under 75,000 clones, 60% to 85% of them singletons. The CDR3 is made up of 15 amino acids. The V gene lost 5 bases and the J gene lost 10 bases, with 20 bases spanning the gap. In germline, CDR1 is MDHEN, CDR2 SYDVKM. Whole-study results and caveats: Commonly generated sequences made up most enriched TCRB sequences shared between patients. Tumor and normal breast were distinguished via blood comparison in about 85% of the 16 patients.

Notes on this clone: Its specificity is not known.

The sequence was collected from a person younger than 45 with breast cancer. The chain has TRBV28 and TRBJ1-4; D possibly corresponds to TRBD1 (6 bases). Source material: blood. CDR3 nucleotides: TGTGCCAGCAGTACGCCACAGGGCTGGGGTGGAAAACTGTTTTTT. This encodes CASSTPQGWGGKLFF.